The clone carrying this T cell receptor beta chain was seen many times. The data derive from a study of human T cells and chemical hapten exposure. Study-level information: Patients having alopecia areata, totalis or universalis were mostly female.

Time point here: pre-sensitization, week 0. As to treatment: therapeutic diphenylcyclopropenone sensitization with weekly scalp DPC. From the RACE reads, TCRdb called clonotypes with MiXCR, one entry per CDR3 protein. The table includes about 93,000 distinct CDR3 sequences, around 7.9% detected once. The J segment lost 9 bases and the V segment lost 2 bases, leaving 4 bases of the junction unmatched. Germline V lookup: CDR1 MDHEN, CDR2 SYDVKM. The CDR3 has 14 amino acids. The sequence derives from a man aged 35 to 55 with alopecia areata. Some clones in this sample may be carry-over from other donors' samples. The chain couples TRBV28 to TRBJ1-6; TRBD1 agrees at 7 bases. The source material was whole blood, sampled in connection with sensitization to the hapten diphenylcyclopropenone (DPC). CDR3 coding DNA: TGTGCCAGCAGTTTAAGTCAGGGGGGTTCACCCCTCCACTTT. This gives the protein CASSLSQGGSPLHF.